This T cell receptor (beta chain) was identified during a study of blood T cell repertoires in COVID-19. Across the study: Acute-phase and convalescent COVID-19 samples originated in the United States, Italy and Spain. PBMCs, B-cell-depleted T cells, or T cells provided the cDNA or gDNA that made up the material.

Only in-frame clones appear in the TCRdb table, and some are missing; sequencing was by immunoSEQ multiplex PCR. The sample yields about 140,000 clones, around 82% seen once. With 4 bases clipped from V and 5 bases from J, the junction kept 1 base outside the gene matches. The CDR3 has 13 amino acids. CDR1 and CDR2 from the germline V gene are LGHDT and YNNKEL (reference sequence). The TCR originated in a woman aged 55-70 years with acute or convalescent COVID-19. The sequencing input was peripheral blood. This chain uses TRBV3-1 (or the pseudogene TRBV3-2) with TRBJ2-5, with TRBD1 matching 10 bases. In nucleotides, the CDR3 is TGTGCCAGCAGCCGACAGGGGGCGGAGACCCAGTACTTC. Translation gives CASSRQGAETQYF.